The 5 T cell receptor beta chains given below trace back to one sample, sequenced in a study of technical replicates of blood from a few donors. This table comes from immunoSEQ multiplex PCR, and its TCRdb copy is limited to in-frame clones, with some not included. The table includes some 50,000 clones, 94% detected once. The sequenced material came from T cells isolated from PBMCs. These receptors came from a human donor in good health.

V gene TRBV11-1 combines with J gene TRBJ1-4; D perhaps matches TRBD1 (5 bases). Germline CDR1 reads SGHAT; CDR2 reads FQDESV (reference sequence). The CDR3 sequence is 14 residues long. V shed 4 bases and J shed 6 bases, with 12 bases lying between them. Here the CDR3 reads CASSSSPGDEKLFF. The CDR3 DNA reads as TGTGCCAGCAGCTCGAGTCCGGGGGATGAAAAACTGTTTTTT.

The CDR3 loop reads CASSLERTVTGELFF. The CDR3 DNA reads as TGTGCCAGCAGCTTAGAAAGGACAGTCACCGGGGAGCTGTTTTTT. The V call is TRBV7-8, the J call TRBJ2-2; a possible D gene is TRBD1 (6 bases). This CDR3 spans 15 amino acids. Trimming removed 1 base from V and 4 bases from J, with 10 bases in between. Germline V gene data show CDR1 as SGHVS and CDR2 as FQNEAQ.

The V call is TRBV11-2, the J call TRBJ1-1; D gene uncertain. Looked up from germline, CDR1 is SGHAT and CDR2 is FQNNGV. The CDR3 consists of 12 residues. Trimming took 3 bases from V and 6 from J, leaving 8 bases between them. The CDR3 spells CASSFSGSEAFF. The CDR3 DNA reads TGTGCCAGCAGCTTCTCGGGGTCTGAAGCTTTCTTT.

This chain uses TRBV6-5 with TRBJ2-2, with D perhaps TRBD1 (6 bases). The germline CDR1 and CDR2 sequences are MNHEY and SVGAGI. This CDR3 is 14 amino acids long. Trimming took off 7 bases at V and 1 base at J, with 10 bases between the two ends. The CDR3 DNA follows: TGTGCCAGCAACGGACAGTGGAACACCGGGGAGCTGTTTTTT. It codes for CASNGQWNTGELFF.

The chain joins TRBV29-1 to TRBJ2-5; 7 bases are shared with TRBD1. J gave up 2 bases and V 4 bases, and 4 bases lay outside the gene matches. The CDR3 runs to 13 residues. Germline lookup yields CDR1 SQVTM and CDR2 ANQGSEA. The chain's CDR3 is CSVASRGQETQYF. The CDR3 DNA sequence: TGCAGCGTTGCCTCCAGGGGGCAAGAGACCCAGTACTTC.